This T cell receptor (beta chain) is drawn from a study of cytomegalovirus exposure and HLA in healthy donors. Study-wide findings and caveats: Some segments of the V type, notably TRBV6-2 and TRBV6-3, were excluded as indistinguishable. One variant, a missense change in DCLRE1C, was linked in a later analysis to TCR beta V- and J-gene trimming. Previous analysis showed most TCR beta V segments were productive about 90% or about 30% of the time.

This CDR3 spans 17 amino acids. Per the germline V gene, CDR1 is SGHNT and CDR2 is YENEEA. Trimming shortened V by 2 bases and J by 3 bases, and 19 bases separated the two germline ends. To note about this clone: Its antigen is currently unknown.

Researchers ran the PCR with 60 Vbeta and 13 Jbeta primers. Assay: immunoSEQ multiplex PCR; the TCRdb copy retains only in-frame clones and omits some. The data hold about 160,000 clones, with almost 80% observed a single time. This sequence was found in a male donor in good health and CMV-seronegative. Material for sequencing was PBMCs. The chain carries TRBV11-3 and TRBJ1-2, with D possibly TRBD1 on 5 matching bases. The CDR3 region is CASSLRAASRADYGYTF. DNA for the CDR3: TGTGCCAGCAGCTTAAGAGCAGCCTCCAGGGCAGACTATGGCTACACCTTC.